The entry that follows covers one TCR beta chain sequence. The antigen is undetermined. This record belongs to a study of human T cells and chemical hapten exposure. Study-wide points: Alopecia was present in the donors, so their immune response may differ from healthy people's. With patch test score, the counts of PT1 expanded TCRs showed a positive correlation.

The study used a library that attached unique molecular identifiers to individual cDNA molecules. TCRdb recomputed calls from the RACE reads with MiXCR, one row per CDR3 protein. The sample records about 95,000 distinct CDR3 sequences, about an eighth being singletons. Time point defined: patch test 2, 6 weeks after DPC sensitization. The treatment here: therapeutic diphenylcyclopropenone sensitization with weekly scalp DPC. V lost 5 bases and J lost 5, with 12 bases in between. CDR3 length: 14 residues. Germline lookup yields CDR1 MNHEY and CDR2 SVGEGT. This chain uses TRBV6-2 or TRBV6-3 with TRBJ2-2; a weak D match, TRBD2 (6 bases). The TCR sequence derives from a woman aged 35 to 49 with alopecia areata. Some clones in this sample may be carry-over from other donors' samples. The sample here was whole blood, taken in connection with sensitization to the hapten diphenylcyclopropenone (DPC). The CDR3 coding sequence is TGTGCCAGCAGTAAAAGCGGGTATACCGGGGAGCTGTTTTTT. This gives the protein CASSKSGYTGELFF.